Listed below are T cell receptor beta chains from one sample, sequenced in a study of blood T cell repertoires in COVID-19. Repertoires were generated with immunoSEQ multiplex PCR, while TCRdb's copy carries only in-frame clones and drops some. The profile shows 200,000 to 250,000 clones, 70% to 90% of them singletons. The sample taken for sequencing was peripheral blood. Every receptor here comes from a man between 40 and 49 years old with acute or convalescent COVID-19. Each CDR3 is given with its conserved first and last residue. The D gene is left open where the match is weak. Only some rows state a clone size, as once, few, many or a class for expanded clones.

V gene: TRBV28
clone size: .
D gene: .
J gene: TRBJ1-2
CDR3 protein: CASGGGVRYGYTF
CDR3 DNA: TGTGCCAGCGGGGGCGGTGTCCGCTATGGCTACACCTTC

V gene: TRBV18
clone size: .
D gene: .
J gene: TRBJ1-1
CDR3 protein: CASSVGRSNTEAFF
CDR3 DNA: TGTGCCAGCTCCGTCGGGAGGTCGAACACTGAAGCTTTCTTT

V gene: TRBV28
clone size: once
D gene: .
J gene: TRBJ2-2
CDR3 protein: CASSFPTANTGELFF
CDR3 DNA: TGTGCCAGCAGTTTTCCCACGGCGAACACCGGGGAGCTGTTTTTT

V gene: TRBV15
clone size: few
D gene: .
J gene: TRBJ2-7
CDR3 protein: CATSTTKRVSEQYF
CDR3 DNA: TGTGCCACCAGCACTACAAAACGGGTGTCAGAGCAGTACTTC

V gene: TRBV18
clone size: .
D gene: TRBD1
J gene: TRBJ1-1
CDR3 protein: CASSPSGQGSGPEAFF
CDR3 DNA: TGTGCCAGCTCACCATCGGGACAGGGTAGCGGGCCTGAAGCTTTCTTT

V gene: TRBV6-5
clone size: .
D gene: TRBD2
J gene: TRBJ2-2
CDR3 protein: CASSQSGGGHGELFF
CDR3 DNA: TGTGCCAGCAGCCAATCCGGGGGGGGCCACGGGGAGCTGTTTTTT

V gene: TRBV9
clone size: many
D gene: TRBD1
J gene: TRBJ1-2
CDR3 protein: CASSLGDRPYGYTF
CDR3 DNA: TGTGCCAGCAGCCTGGGGGACAGACCGTATGGCTACACCTTC

V gene: TRBV2
clone size: .
D gene: .
J gene: TRBJ2-1
CDR3 protein: CASRTGNFDEQFF
CDR3 DNA: TGTGCCAGCCGTACAGGGAATTTTGATGAGCAGTTCTTC

V gene: TRBV6-5
clone size: .
D gene: .
J gene: TRBJ1-1
CDR3 protein: CASSNLDSRTEAFF
CDR3 DNA: TGTGCCAGCAGTAACTTAGACAGCAGAACTGAAGCTTTCTTT

V gene: TRBV19
clone size: .
D gene: TRBD1
J gene: TRBJ2-7
CDR3 protein: CASSRGDRDTYEQYF
CDR3 DNA: TGTGCCAGTAGTAGAGGGGACAGGGATACCTACGAGCAGTACTTC

V gene: TRBV25-1
clone size: .
D gene: .
J gene: TRBJ1-1
CDR3 protein: CASSAPGTLGKAFF
CDR3 DNA: TGTGCCAGCAGTGCCCCCGGGACTTTGGGGAAAGCTTTCTTT

V gene: TRBV2
clone size: .
D gene: .
J gene: TRBJ2-3
CDR3 protein: CASSEQGVTDTQYF
CDR3 DNA: TGTGCCAGCAGTGAGCAAGGGGTCACAGATACGCAGTATTTT

V gene: TRBV5-1
clone size: .
D gene: TRBD1
J gene: TRBJ1-6
CDR3 protein: CASSLLPRQGPNNSPLHF
CDR3 DNA: TGCGCCAGCAGCTTGTTGCCCCGACAGGGGCCAAATAATTCACCCCTCCACTTT

V gene: TRBV6-1
clone size: .
D gene: .
J gene: TRBJ1-1
CDR3 protein: CASSELRGNTEAFF
CDR3 DNA: TGTGCCAGCAGTGAATTGAGGGGGAACACTGAGGCTTTCTTT

V gene: TRBV5-4
clone size: .
D gene: .
J gene: TRBJ2-1
CDR3 protein: CASSSPGLPNDWEQFF
CDR3 DNA: TGTGCCAGCAGCTCCCCGGGACTCCCTAACGATTGGGAGCAGTTCTTC

V gene: TRBV19
clone size: .
D gene: .
J gene: TRBJ2-6
CDR3 protein: CASSTRSQPSETGANVLTF
CDR3 DNA: TGTGCCAGTAGTACTAGGAGCCAACCGAGCGAGACTGGGGCCAACGTCCTGACTTTC

V gene: TRBV28
clone size: .
D gene: .
J gene: TRBJ1-4
CDR3 protein: CASSQGSSNEKLFF
CDR3 DNA: TGTGCCAGCAGCCAAGGGAGCTCTAATGAAAAACTGTTTTTT

V gene: TRBV6-5
clone size: .
D gene: .
J gene: TRBJ1-1
CDR3 protein: CASSPMAGETEAFF
CDR3 DNA: TGTGCCAGCAGCCCAATGGCGGGGGAAACTGAAGCTTTCTTT

V gene: TRBV3-1/TRBV3-2
clone size: .
D gene: TRBD2
J gene: TRBJ2-7
CDR3 protein: CASRGRGGGEQYF
CDR3 DNA: TGTGCCAGCAGAGGGCGGGGGGGAGGTGAGCAGTACTTC

V gene: TRBV6-4
clone size: .
D gene: .
J gene: TRBJ2-1
CDR3 protein: CASSEEAGSYNEQFF
CDR3 DNA: TGTGCCAGCAGCGAGGAGGCTGGCTCCTACAATGAGCAGTTCTTC

V gene: TRBV27
clone size: .
D gene: TRBD1
J gene: TRBJ1-2
CDR3 protein: CASRPSRGQGSGYTF
CDR3 DNA: TGTGCCAGCAGACCTTCTCGGGGACAGGGGAGTGGCTACACCTTC

V gene: TRBV19
clone size: few
D gene: TRBD1
J gene: TRBJ1-2
CDR3 protein: CASRMTGNYGYTF
CDR3 DNA: TGTGCCAGTAGGATGACAGGGAACTATGGCTACACCTTC

V gene: TRBV9
clone size: .
D gene: .
J gene: TRBJ2-5
CDR3 protein: CASSVYPVLYETQYF
CDR3 DNA: TGTGCCAGCAGCGTATACCCGGTGCTTTACGAGACCCAGTACTTC

V gene: TRBV19
clone size: .
D gene: .
J gene: TRBJ2-7
CDR3 protein: CASSIGQVAYEQYF
CDR3 DNA: TGTGCCAGTAGTATTGGGCAGGTGGCCTACGAGCAGTACTTC

V gene: TRBV23-1
clone size: .
D gene: TRBD1
J gene: TRBJ1-5
CDR3 protein: CASSHPGTGGLLHQPQHF
CDR3 DNA: TGCGCCAGCAGTCATCCCGGGACAGGGGGCTTATTACATCAGCCCCAGCATTTT

V gene: TRBV3-1/TRBV3-2
clone size: .
D gene: TRBD1
J gene: TRBJ2-7
CDR3 protein: CASSQESDRDEQYF
CDR3 DNA: TGTGCCAGCAGCCAAGAATCGGACAGGGACGAGCAGTACTTC

V gene: TRBV5-1
clone size: .
D gene: TRBD1
J gene: TRBJ1-2
CDR3 protein: CASRDETGNLYGYTF
CDR3 DNA: TGCGCCAGCAGGGATGAGACAGGGAACCTATATGGCTACACCTTC

V gene: TRBV6-2/TRBV6-3
clone size: .
D gene: TRBD1
J gene: TRBJ2-1
CDR3 protein: CASSWLTGGWNEQFF
CDR3 DNA: TGTGCCAGCAGTTGGCTGACAGGGGGATGGAATGAGCAGTTCTTC

V gene: TRBV10-3
clone size: .
D gene: .
J gene: TRBJ1-6
CDR3 protein: CAISSDSFSSPLHF
CDR3 DNA: TGTGCCATCAGTTCGGACTCCTTTAGCTCACCCCTCCACTTT

V gene: TRBV27
clone size: .
D gene: TRBD1
J gene: TRBJ1-6
CDR3 protein: CASSPRGSGNSPLHF
CDR3 DNA: TGTGCCAGCAGTCCCAGGGGGAGCGGTAATTCACCCCTCCACTTT

V gene: TRBV5-6
clone size: .
D gene: TRBD1
J gene: TRBJ2-7
CDR3 protein: CASSLETGVNEQYF
CDR3 DNA: TGTGCCAGCAGCTTAGAGACAGGGGTGAACGAGCAGTACTTC

V gene: TRBV29-1
clone size: .
D gene: TRBD1
J gene: TRBJ1-2
CDR3 protein: CSVWGDRGYGYTF
CDR3 DNA: TGCAGCGTATGGGGAGACAGGGGCTATGGCTACACCTTC

V gene: TRBV6-2/TRBV6-3
clone size: .
D gene: .
J gene: TRBJ1-5
CDR3 protein: CASSYYKGGDQPQHF
CDR3 DNA: TGTGCCAGCAGTTACTATAAGGGGGGGGATCAGCCCCAGCATTTT

V gene: TRBV28
clone size: .
D gene: TRBD1
J gene: TRBJ2-7
CDR3 protein: CASSSGQFYEQYF
CDR3 DNA: TGTGCCAGCAGTTCGGGACAGTTCTACGAGCAGTACTTC

V gene: TRBV6-2/TRBV6-3
clone size: .
D gene: .
J gene: TRBJ1-6
CDR3 protein: CASSYSLSSYNSPLHF
CDR3 DNA: TGTGCCAGCAGTTACTCTTTGAGCTCCTATAATTCACCCCTCCACTTT

V gene: TRBV30
clone size: .
D gene: .
J gene: TRBJ2-3
CDR3 protein: CAWTFIWGGEDTQYF
CDR3 DNA: TGTGCCTGGACCTTTATTTGGGGCGGGGAAGATACGCAGTATTTT

V gene: TRBV7-9
clone size: .
D gene: .
J gene: TRBJ1-4
CDR3 protein: CASSFGKKLFF
CDR3 DNA: TGTGCCAGCAGCTTCGGGAAAAAACTGTTTTTT

V gene: TRBV5-4
clone size: .
D gene: TRBD2
J gene: TRBJ2-3
CDR3 protein: CASSLEAGGADTQYF
CDR3 DNA: TGTGCCAGCAGCTTGGAGGCGGGGGGGGCAGATACGCAGTATTTT

V gene: TRBV5-8
clone size: .
D gene: .
J gene: TRBJ1-1
CDR3 protein: CASSYVRQLNTEAFF
CDR3 DNA: TGTGCCAGCAGCTACGTACGACAGCTGAACACTGAAGCTTTCTTT

V gene: TRBV9
clone size: .
D gene: TRBD1
J gene: TRBJ2-2
CDR3 protein: CASSVGGTGYAGELFF
CDR3 DNA: TGTGCCAGCAGCGTAGGGGGGACAGGGTATGCCGGGGAGCTGTTTTTT

V gene: TRBV28
clone size: .
D gene: .
J gene: TRBJ1-2
CDR3 protein: CASSTQGDYGYTF
CDR3 DNA: TGTGCCAGCAGTACCCAGGGTGACTATGGCTACACCTTC

V gene: TRBV18
clone size: once
D gene: TRBD1
J gene: TRBJ1-3
CDR3 protein: CASSPGTGVRGNTIYF
CDR3 DNA: TGTGCCAGCTCACCCGGGACAGGGGTTCGTGGAAACACCATATATTTT

V gene: TRBV20-1
clone size: .
D gene: .
J gene: TRBJ1-2
CDR3 protein: CSASPKSREGGESYTF
CDR3 DNA: TGCAGTGCTAGTCCGAAGTCAAGGGAGGGCGGCGAGAGCTACACCTTC

V gene: TRBV5-4
clone size: .
D gene: .
J gene: TRBJ1-3
CDR3 protein: CASSFSGFGNTIYF
CDR3 DNA: TGTGCCAGCAGCTTTTCAGGGTTTGGAAACACCATATATTTT